The 16 T cell receptor beta chains given below trace back to one sample, sequenced in a study of blood T cell repertoires in COVID-19. Clones were sequenced by immunoSEQ multiplex PCR, and TCRdb holds only the in-frame ones, with some missing. The sample has roughly 300,000 clones; more than 75% are singletons. Material: peripheral blood. These receptors originate from a woman between 50 and 59 years old with acute or convalescent COVID-19.

This clone came up once. This chain uses TRBV7-8 with TRBJ1-5; 7 bases align to TRBD1. The germline gives CDR1 SGHVS, CDR2 FQNEAQ. This CDR3 is 13 amino acids long. J gave up 4 bases and V 5 bases, and 2 bases lay outside the gene matches. DNA for the CDR3: TGTGCCAGCAGCGGGGACAGAAATCAGCCCCAGCATTTT. This gives the protein CASSGDRNQPQHF. Together with reference TRBV7-8 and TRBJ1-5, the CDR3 gives the full variable domain: GAGVSQSPRYKVAKRGQDVALRCDPISGHVSLFWYQQALGQGPEFLTYFQNEAQLDKSGLPSDRFFAERPEGSVSTLKIQRTQQEDSAVYLCASSGDRNQPQHFGDGTRLSIL.

This clone was found a few times. J is TRBJ1-1 and V is TRBV28; 8 bases line up with TRBD1. The ends lost 6 bases at V and 1 base at J; junction bases unmatched: 10. CDR3 length equals 16 residues. The germline V gene encodes CDR1 MDHEN and CDR2 SYDVKM. CDR3 region: CASSRGPDRGNTEAFF. DNA of the CDR3: TGTGCCAGCAGCCGAGGCCCCGACAGGGGGAACACTGAAGCTTTCTTT. Full variable domain (missing parts from reference TRBV28 and TRBJ1-1): DVKVTQSSRYLVKRTGEKVFLECVQDMDHENMFWYRQDPGLGLRLIYFSYDVKMKEKGDIPEGYSVSREKKERFSLILESASTNQTSMYLCASSRGPDRGNTEAFFGQGTRLTVV.

The chain recombines TRBV5-4 with TRBJ1-2; D is perhaps TRBD1 (6 bases). This CDR3 is 15 amino acids long. From germline, CDR1 is SGHNT and CDR2 YYREEE (reference sequence). V lost 1 base and J lost 3, with 13 bases in between. The CDR3 sequence: CASSLIGEGDYGYTF. The CDR3 nucleotides are TGTGCCAGCAGCTTGATCGGGGAGGGGGACTATGGCTACACCTTC.

J is TRBJ2-4 and V is TRBV7-3; 8 bases align to TRBD1. The CDR3 runs 17 residues. The germline CDR1 and CDR2 sequences are SGHTA and FQGTGA. The V and J ends lost 4 bases and 8 bases, in that order; junction bases with no gene match: 16. CDR3 protein: CASSSGQGAGVGDIQYF. The CDR3 DNA sequence: TGTGCCAGCAGCTCCGGACAGGGAGCAGGGGTCGGAGACATTCAGTACTTC.

A few counts support this clone. The CDR3 DNA follows: TGTGCCAGCAGATCAACGGGACTAAGAGAGACCCAGTACTTC. It codes for CASRSTGLRETQYF. The rearrangement joins TRBV3-1 (or the pseudogene TRBV3-2) to TRBJ2-5; 7 bases map to TRBD2. Unmatched junction bases numbered 8, after V lost 6 bases and J lost 4 bases. The CDR3 loop spans 14 amino acids. Per the germline V gene, CDR1 is LGHDT and CDR2 is YNNKEL (reference sequence).

The rearrangement links TRBV9 to TRBJ1-4; 11 nucleotides agree with TRBD1. Trimming at V came to 4 bases and at J to 3 bases, leaving 8 bases not matched to a gene. Germline CDR1 and CDR2: SGDLS and YYNGEE. The CDR3 runs to 17 residues. CDR3 sequence: CASSLLGQGGPNEKLFF. DNA of the CDR3: TGTGCCAGCAGCCTACTGGGACAGGGGGGTCCTAATGAAAAACTGTTTTTT.

V is TRBV30 and J is TRBJ1-2, with 7 bases matching TRBD1. This CDR3 has 14 amino acids. Germline assignment: CDR1 GTSNPN and CDR2 SVGIG (reference sequence). Germline trimming cut 2 bases from V and 3 bases from J; bases unmatched to any gene: 6. CDR3 DNA: TGTGCCTGGAGTACCACAGGGGAGGACTATGGCTACACCTTC. Protein: CAWSTTGEDYGYTF.

The gene calls are TRBV2 and TRBJ2-7; 9 nucleotides align to TRBD1. Germline assignment: CDR1 SNHLY and CDR2 FYNNEI. This CDR3 has 15 amino acids. Germline trimming cut 8 bases from V and 3 bases from J; bases unmatched to any gene: 11. CDR3 coding DNA: TGTGCCAGCCATACACCCGGGACAGGGTTCTACGAGCAGTACTTC. Translation gives CASHTPGTGFYEQYF.

This chain joins TRBV27 and TRBJ2-1, with 9 nucleotides matching TRBD2. The germline gives CDR1 MNHEY, CDR2 SMNVEV (reference sequence). V lost 6 bases to trimming and J lost 2 bases; unmatched junction nucleotides: 5. This CDR3 contains 15 residues. This CDR3 is CASSPIAGAYNEQFF. The CDR3 bases are TGTGCCAGCAGCCCAATAGCGGGAGCCTACAATGAGCAGTTCTTC.

The chain combines TRBV29-1 with TRBJ1-1; 9 bases are a match to TRBD1. V shed 4 bases and J 1 base; nucleotides not matched to a gene: 10. From germline, CDR1 is SQVTM and CDR2 ANQGSEA. The CDR3 runs 16 residues. The DNA of the CDR3 is TGCAGCGTTGGGCGGCAACAGGGGGCTCAGAACACTGAAGCTTTCTTT. Encoded protein: CSVGRQQGAQNTEAFF.

The chain links TRBV24-1 to TRBJ2-7; D gene unclear. The CDR3 totals 16 residues. The germline V and J ends were trimmed by 8 bases and 1 base, with 20 bases remaining between them. Germline V gives CDR1 KGHDR, CDR2 SFDVKD. CDR3: CATTQILREASYEQYF. CDR3 DNA: TGTGCCACCACCCAAATCCTCCGAGAGGCGTCCTACGAGCAGTACTTC.

For the CDR3, the DNA is TGCGCCAGCAGCTTGGGTCCCCCCACTAGCGGGACGAACACCGGGGAGCTGTTTTTT. Translation gives CASSLGPPTSGTNTGELFF. The V gene is TRBV5-1, the J gene TRBJ2-2; the match to TRBD2 covers 10 bases. With 0 bases clipped from V and 0 bases from J, the junction kept 8 bases outside the gene matches. The CDR3 length is 19 residues. Per the germline V gene, CDR1 is SGHRS and CDR2 is YFSETQ.

The CDR3 loop is CAICRQQNQPQHF. DNA for the CDR3: TGTGCCATCTGTCGACAGCAAAATCAGCCCCAGCATTTT. The chain uses TRBV10-3 and TRBJ1-5, with D tentatively TRBD1 (5 bases). This CDR3 contains 13 residues. V was cut by 8 bases and J by 4 bases, with 12 bases left in between. The germline gives CDR1 ENHRY, CDR2 SYGVKD.

This chain links TRBV18 with TRBJ1-2; D is perhaps TRBD1 (6 bases). The V end lost 6 bases, the J end lost 5 bases, and 19 bases lay between the germline ends. Germline V gene sequence: CDR1 KGHSH, CDR2 LQKENI. This CDR3 contains 15 residues. The CDR3 DNA reads as TGTGCCAGCTCGCAGGCCGCGCAGGGGAATTATGGCTACACCTTC. Translation: CASSQAAQGNYGYTF.

This clone came up a few times. The V gene is TRBV7-9, the J gene TRBJ2-7; possible D gene TRBD2, 5 bases. Germline V gene sequence: CDR1 SEHNR, CDR2 FQNEAQ (reference sequence). The CDR3 consists of 13 residues. With 4 bases removed from V and 3 bases from J, the gap between germline ends came to 10 bases. The CDR3 sequence: CASSSGNLYEQYF. The CDR3 DNA sequence: TGTGCCAGCAGCTCGGGGAATCTCTACGAGCAGTACTTC.

The J gene is TRBJ2-7, the V gene TRBV5-1; 9 nucleotides line up with TRBD2. Per the germline V gene, CDR1 is SGHRS and CDR2 is YFSETQ. V lost 0 bases and J lost 3; bases outside the gene matches: 7. This CDR3 has 16 amino acids. CDR3 sequence reads: CASSLAALAGFYEQYF. The CDR3 bases are TGCGCCAGCAGCTTGGCTGCCCTAGCGGGATTCTACGAGCAGTACTTC.